These 10 T cell receptor beta chains originate from one sample sequenced in a study of long-term antiretroviral therapy in people with HIV. Running of the v3.0 immunoSEQ assay took place at survey level. Assay: immunoSEQ multiplex PCR; the TCRdb copy retains only in-frame clones and omits some. The sample holds tens of thousands of clones, 87% seen once. This specimen consisted of unsorted PBMCs, obtained 1.1 years after starting antiretroviral therapy. These receptors came from a man between 18 and 29 years old with HIV.

The chain links TRBV2 to TRBJ2-3; 10 nucleotides align to TRBD1. The CDR3 loop spans 14 amino acids. Germline values: CDR1 SNHLY, CDR2 FYNNEI. The trim removed 6 bases at V and 3 bases at J, leaving 3 bases unmatched. The CDR3 nucleotides read TGTGCCAGCAGGGGGGACAGGGGAACAGATACGCAGTATTTT. Its translation is CASRGDRGTDTQYF.

The V gene is TRBV13, the J gene TRBJ2-7; 15 bases fit TRBD2. The CDR3 is 15 residues long. The V gene end was trimmed by 7 bases and the J gene end by 2 bases; junction bases not matched to a gene: 3. Germline CDR1 PRHDT, CDR2 FYEKMQ (reference sequence). Here the CDR3 DNA reads TGTGCCAGCACTCGGACTAGCGGGGGGGCCTACGAGCAGTACTTC. Its translation: CASTRTSGGAYEQYF.

DNA for the CDR3: TGTGCCAGCAGCCAAGAGGGCTTAACTGAAGCTTTCTTT. Translated: CASSQEGLTEAFF. The chain has TRBV13 and TRBJ1-1; D is unresolved. Deletions cut 5 bases from V and 5 bases from J, with 12 bases between. The CDR3 has 13 amino acids. Germline V CDR1 and CDR2: PRHDT, FYEKMQ (reference sequence). The full variable domain, its missing parts supplied by reference TRBV13 and TRBJ1-1, is AAGVIQSPRHLIKEKRETATLKCYPIPRHDTVYWYQQGPGQDPQFLISFYEKMQSDKGSIPDRFSAQQFSDYHSELNMSSLELGDSALYFCASSQEGLTEAFFGQGTRLTVV.

V gene TRBV7-2 combines with J gene TRBJ2-3; TRBD2 matches 8 bases. The CDR3 runs 16 residues. The V and J ends lost 3 bases and 2 bases, in that order; junction bases with no gene match: 7. The germline gives CDR1 SGHTA, CDR2 FQGNSA. The CDR3 sequence is CASSFSTGGYTDTQYF. The CDR3 region has the DNA TGTGCCAGCAGCTTCTCAACGGGAGGGTACACAGATACGCAGTATTTT.

The rearrangement uses TRBV18 and TRBJ1-3; the D is unclear. Deletions cut 3 bases from V and 4 bases from J, with 10 bases between. Germline-derived CDR1 and CDR2 are KGHSH and LQKENI. The CDR3 consists of 14 residues. CDR3 sequence reads: CASSPPPSGNTIYF. Here the CDR3 DNA reads TGTGCCAGCTCACCTCCCCCATCCGGAAACACCATATATTTT.

The chain combines TRBV6-5 with TRBJ1-2; D not certain. The germline CDR1 and CDR2 sequences are MNHEY and SVGAGI. With 2 bases removed from V and 4 bases from J, the gap between germline ends came to 17 bases. The CDR3 has 16 residues. DNA of the CDR3: TGTGCCAGCAGTTACCGGGGTCCGCCCTTTATCTATGGCTACACCTTC. Protein sequence: CASSYRGPPFIYGYTF.

This chain uses TRBV30 with TRBJ1-5, with 7 bases fitting TRBD1. The CDR3 is 13 amino acids. Germline loops: CDR1 GTSNPN, CDR2 SVGIG (reference sequence). Losses at the gene ends were 3 bases for V and 3 bases for J; bases not matched to a gene: 2. CDR3 sequence reads: CAWRGQHNQPQHF. The CDR3 nucleotides are TGTGCCTGGAGGGGACAGCACAATCAGCCCCAGCATTTT.

The chain couples TRBV25-1 to TRBJ1-1; D is undetermined. V was pared by 4 bases and J by 1 base, with 4 bases between. CDR1 MGHDK and CDR2 SYGVNS come from the germline V gene. There are 12 residues in the CDR3. CDR3 coding DNA: TGTGCCAGCAGTGTGGGGAACACTGAAGCTTTCTTT. Its protein is CASSVGNTEAFF.

V and J are TRBV28 and TRBJ2-6; the D gene is possibly TRBD2 (6 bases). V lost 7 bases and J lost 3, with 10 bases in between. In germline, CDR1 is MDHEN, CDR2 SYDVKM. This CDR3 region has 14 residues. The CDR3 reads CASNGGDGANVLTF. CDR3 DNA sequence: TGTGCCAGCAATGGAGGGGATGGGGCCAACGTCCTGACTTTC.

The V call is TRBV19, the J call TRBJ1-6; TRBD1 matches 10 bases. The length of the CDR3 is 13 residues. The J segment lost 10 bases and the V segment lost 8 bases, leaving 5 bases of the junction unmatched. The germline V gene has CDR1 LNHDA and CDR2 SQIVND (reference sequence). CDR3 DNA: TGTGCCAGTGCTGGGACAGGGGACTCACCCCTCCACTTT. Its translation is CASAGTGDSPLHF.